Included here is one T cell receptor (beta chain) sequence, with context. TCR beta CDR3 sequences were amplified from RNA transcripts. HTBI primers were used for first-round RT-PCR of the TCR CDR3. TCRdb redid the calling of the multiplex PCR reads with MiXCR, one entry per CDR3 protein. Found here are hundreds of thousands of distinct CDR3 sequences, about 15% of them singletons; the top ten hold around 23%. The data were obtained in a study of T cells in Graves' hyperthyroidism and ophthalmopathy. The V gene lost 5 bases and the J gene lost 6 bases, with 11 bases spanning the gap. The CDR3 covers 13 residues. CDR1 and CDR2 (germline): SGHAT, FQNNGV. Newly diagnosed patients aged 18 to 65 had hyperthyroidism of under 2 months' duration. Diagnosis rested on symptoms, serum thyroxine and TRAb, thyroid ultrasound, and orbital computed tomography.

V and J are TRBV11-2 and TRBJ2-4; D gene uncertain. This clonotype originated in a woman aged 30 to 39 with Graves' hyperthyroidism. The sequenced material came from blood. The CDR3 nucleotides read TGTGCCAGCAGCCCCCGCTACGGAAACATTCAGTACTTC. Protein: CASSPRYGNIQYF.